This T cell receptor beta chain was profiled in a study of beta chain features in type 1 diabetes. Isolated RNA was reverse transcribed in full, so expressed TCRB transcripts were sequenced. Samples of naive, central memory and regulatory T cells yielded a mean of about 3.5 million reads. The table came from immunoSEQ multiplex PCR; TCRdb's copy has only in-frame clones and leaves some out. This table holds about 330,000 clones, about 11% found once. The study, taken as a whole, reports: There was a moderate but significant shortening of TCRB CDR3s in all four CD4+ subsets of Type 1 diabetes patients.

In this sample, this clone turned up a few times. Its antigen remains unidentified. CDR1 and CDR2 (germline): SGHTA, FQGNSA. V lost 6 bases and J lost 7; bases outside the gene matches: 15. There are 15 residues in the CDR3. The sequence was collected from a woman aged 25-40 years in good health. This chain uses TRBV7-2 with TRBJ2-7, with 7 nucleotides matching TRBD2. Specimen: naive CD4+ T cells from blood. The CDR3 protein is CASRPLGEGAGEQYF. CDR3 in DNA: TGTGCCAGCAGACCCTTGGGGGAGGGCGCGGGAGAGCAGTACTTC.